This entry describes one TCR beta chain. Its antigen is as yet unknown. MiXCR, run by TCRdb on the 5' RACE reads, gives a single entry per CDR3 protein. Of 360,000 or so distinct CDR3 sequences in the sample, under 14% were seen once. The sample comes from a study of T cells after yellow fever vaccination. Study-wide results and limits: Abundant clonotypes from the bulk population could contaminate FACS-sorted repertoires. Most clones from primary vaccination were detected again post-booster (just over 95% CD4, around 90% CD8).

CDR1 and CDR2 (germline): SEHNR, FQNEAQ (reference sequence). The germline V and J ends were trimmed by 8 bases and 6 bases, with 16 bases remaining between them. The CDR3 is 14 amino acids. V is TRBV7-9 and J is TRBJ1-4; D might be TRBD1 (6 bases). Sequenced here: PBMCs, sampled on the day of the first yellow fever vaccination. The source is a man between 18 and 35 years old who received the YFV17D yellow fever vaccine. This CDR3 is CASAPRGADEKLFF. CDR3 DNA: TGTGCCAGCGCACCCAGGGGCGCGGATGAAAAACTGTTTTTT.